The T cell receptor beta chain described here comes from a study of T-cell memory formation after mild COVID-19. MiXCR was run by TCRdb on the 5' RACE reads, yielding one entry per CDR3 protein. The sample has over 300,000 distinct CDR3 sequences; less than 25% are singletons. Trimming took 2 bases from V and 0 from J; bases not matched to a gene: 11. Germline CDR1 is SGHTA and CDR2 is FQGNSA. This CDR3 has 18 amino acids. The chain couples TRBV7-2 to TRBJ2-3; 7 nucleotides align to TRBD2. Sequences were obtained from PBMCs or a T cell subset sorted from them (not recorded which). The sequence was collected from a man younger than 30 who had mild COVID-19 (a few samples of this study predate the infection). Cell type and time point are not known. The CDR3 bases are TGTGCCAGCAGCTTACGTCCCTTGGGGGGGTCTAGCACAGATACGCAGTATTTT. Its translation is CASSLRPLGGSSTDTQYF. The complete variable domain, with remaining parts taken from reference TRBV7-2 and TRBJ2-3, reads GAGVSQSPSNKVTEKGKDVELRCDPISGHTALYWYRQSLGQGLEFLIYFQGNSAPDKSGLPSDRFSAERTGGSVSTLTIQRTQQEDSAVYLCASSLRPLGGSSTDTQYFGPGTRLTVL.